The next 25 T cell receptor beta chains were all read from a single sample in a study of blood T cells in healthy people across ages (dated by TCRdb to the mid-2010s). Receptor amplification or capture employed 5' RACE. Sequencer: Illumina HiSeq 2500. A second roughly 6 to 11 cycle PCR used a sample-barcoded 5' primer and a J-beta primer mix. In-frame beta chains were kept once TCRdb had trimmed the public reads at Q25 with fastp and called clones with MiXCR. All rows with the same CDR3 protein become a single entry with the most common DNA and genes. The table for this sample lists approximately 800,000 distinct CDR3 sequences; approximately 65% of them were counted only once. Of the sample, 28% falls within the top ten clones. Sequencing input: blood. The receptors derive from a man aged 25-45 years in good health.

The V call is TRBV7-2, the J call TRBJ2-1; 11 bases are shared with TRBD2. The germline V gene has CDR1 SGHTA and CDR2 FQGNSA. The CDR3 has 16 residues. V lost 1 base, J lost 4 bases, and 3 bases stayed unmatched. The CDR3 nucleotides read TGTGCCAGCAGCTTAGTTAGCGGGGGGGCTTACAATGAGCAGTTCTTC. It is translated as CASSLVSGGAYNEQFF.

The gene calls are TRBV20-1 and TRBJ2-1; no clear D gene. Trimming took 5 bases from V and 5 from J, leaving 16 bases between them. From germline, CDR1 is DFQATT and CDR2 SNEGSKA (reference sequence). The CDR3 has 14 amino acids. This CDR3 reads CSAGFFRHHNEQFF. CDR3 in DNA: TGCAGTGCTGGGTTCTTCCGGCATCACAATGAGCAGTTCTTC.

The chain carries TRBV2 and TRBJ2-1; possible D gene TRBD2, 6 bases. Trimming shortened V by 4 bases and J by 5 bases, and 12 bases separated the two germline ends. The V gene's germline CDR1 is SNHLY and CDR2 FYNNEI. The CDR3 loop spans 14 amino acids. The CDR3 region has the DNA TGTGCCAGCAGTGTTAGGGGAGGAAACAATGAGCAGTTCTTC. Protein sequence: CASSVRGGNNEQFF.

The rearrangement joins TRBV27 to TRBJ2-6; D is undetermined. Germline CDR1 and CDR2: MNHEY and SMNVEV (reference sequence). The CDR3 has 15 amino acids. V lost 3 bases and J lost 0, with 6 bases in between. CDR3 residues: CASSFTVSGANVLTF. CDR3 DNA: TGTGCCAGCAGTTTTACGGTCTCTGGGGCCAACGTCCTGACTTTC.

The chain links TRBV19 to TRBJ1-4, with TRBD1 matching 7 bases. V lost 6 bases and J lost 6; bases outside the gene matches: 7. This CDR3 has 14 amino acids. Looked up from germline, CDR1 is LNHDA and CDR2 is SQIVND (reference sequence). Written as DNA, the CDR3 is TGTGCCAGTAGGAGACAGGGTGGCGATGAAAAACTGTTTTTT. It is translated as CASRRQGGDEKLFF.

The V call is TRBV6-1, the J call TRBJ2-3, with D possibly being TRBD1 (6 bases). Deletions cut 6 bases from V and 4 bases from J, with 8 bases between. This CDR3 has 12 residues. Germline assignment: CDR1 MNHNS and CDR2 SASEGT. This chain's CDR3 is CASRKGADTQYF. The CDR3 DNA reads TGTGCCAGCAGGAAGGGGGCAGATACGCAGTATTTT.

The chain has TRBV6-2 or TRBV6-3 and TRBJ2-7; a weak D match, TRBD1 (5 bases). V was cut by 4 bases and J by 2 bases, with 15 bases left in between. CDR1 and CDR2 (germline): MNHEY, SVGEGT. The CDR3 covers 15 residues. CDR3 coding DNA: TGTGCCAGCAGTTCCCGCAGGGATTTTACCTACGAGCAGTACTTC. This encodes CASSSRRDFTYEQYF.

Of note for this clonotype: Its ends do not fully match the called genes, so a read error is possible. The V call is TRBV4-3, the J call TRBJ2-1; TRBD2 might be the D (6 bases). The germline V gene encodes CDR1 LGHNA and CDR2 YSLEER. The CDR3 contains 16 residues. CDR3 sequence (DNA): TGCGCCGGCAGCCAAGATCCCTGGGAGGCCTACAATGAGCAGTTCTTC. It yields the protein CAGSQDPWEAYNEQFF.

V and J are TRBV27 and TRBJ2-4; D may be TRBD1 or TRBD2 (5 bases each). The J call may be faulty, since TRBJ2-7 better matches the DNA end. Looked up from germline, CDR1 is MNHEY and CDR2 is SMNVEV (reference sequence). The CDR3 totals 12 residues. As DNA, the CDR3 is TGTGCCAGTAAGGGGAGAGTCTACGAGCAGTACTTC. As protein: CASKGRVYEQYF.

CDR3 region: CASSYSRQGVSYEQYF. The DNA of the CDR3 is TGTGCCAGCAGTTACTCGCGGCAGGGAGTGTCCTACGAGCAGTACTTC. The gene calls are TRBV6-5 and TRBJ2-7, with D tentatively TRBD1 or TRBD2 (5 bases each). Trimming pared 0 bases from V and 1 base from J, leaving 13 bases between. The length of the CDR3 is 16 residues. Germline V gene data show CDR1 as MNHEY and CDR2 as SVGAGI.

The V call is TRBV27, the J call TRBJ2-1, with 11 bases aligning to TRBD2. The trim removed 5 bases at V and 6 bases at J, leaving 12 bases unmatched. This CDR3 spans 17 amino acids. Germline V gives CDR1 MNHEY, CDR2 SMNVEV (reference sequence). The DNA of the CDR3 is TGTGCCAGCAGTCCCCCCCTGGGACTAGCGGACCCCAATGAGCAGTTCTTC. Translating it yields CASSPPLGLADPNEQFF.

The chain employs TRBV11-1 and TRBJ2-7; 7 bases align to TRBD1. V lost 1 base and J lost 3; bases outside the gene matches: 9. Germline V gene data show CDR1 as SGHAT and CDR2 as FQDESV (reference sequence). The CDR3 has 16 amino acids. As DNA, the CDR3 is TGTGCCAGCAGCTTAGGATCCGGGACAGCACTCTACGAGCAGTACTTC. This encodes CASSLGSGTALYEQYF. Based on the CDR3 plus reference TRBV11-1 and TRBJ2-7, the full variable domain is EAEVAQSPRYKITEKSQAVAFWCDPISGHATLYWYRQILGQGPELLVQFQDESVVDDSQLPKDRFSAERLKGVDSTLKIQPAELGDSAMYLCASSLGSGTALYEQYFGPGTRLTVT.

The table lists this clonotype with a count of one. The J gene is TRBJ1-6, the V gene TRBV2, with 8 positions matching TRBD1. V lost 4 bases and J lost 10; bases outside the gene matches: 9. The CDR3 extends over 15 amino acids. Germline-derived CDR1 and CDR2 are SNHLY and FYNNEI. The CDR3 loop reads CASSGMGQAGSPLHF. The CDR3 DNA reads TGTGCCAGCAGTGGGATGGGACAGGCCGGATCACCCCTCCACTTT.

This chain connects TRBV27 to TRBJ2-1, with TRBD2 matching over 11 bases. The CDR3 is made up of 16 amino acids. Per germline, CDR1 MNHEY and CDR2 SMNVEV (reference sequence). The J segment lost 4 bases and the V segment lost 5 bases, leaving 7 bases of the junction unmatched. The chain's CDR3 is CASSLTGTSGYNEQFF. CDR3 DNA: TGTGCCAGCAGTCTAACCGGGACTAGCGGATACAATGAGCAGTTCTTC.

This clonotype was found a few times. This chain connects TRBV27 to TRBJ2-7; 10 bases line up with TRBD1. The CDR3 totals 15 residues. Germline V gene data show CDR1 as MNHEY and CDR2 as SMNVEV (reference sequence). The junction had 9 bases not matched to a gene; V was cut back by 6 bases and J by 4 bases. Written as DNA, the CDR3 is TGTGCCAGCAGCGCGGCCGGGACAGGGGTTTACGAGCAGTACTTC. It codes for CASSAAGTGVYEQYF.

This clonotype was observed a few times. The rearrangement links TRBV14 to TRBJ2-1; a weak D match, TRBD2 (5 bases). The CDR3 loop spans 17 amino acids. In germline, CDR1 is SGHDN, CDR2 FVKESK. V lost 3 bases, J lost 1 base, and 16 bases lay in between. CDR3: CASSHGVLGSSYNEQFF. DNA for the CDR3: TGTGCCAGCAGCCACGGCGTGCTAGGGAGTTCCTACAATGAGCAGTTCTTC.

The chain combines TRBV9 with TRBJ2-7, with a possible D match to TRBD1 (8 bases). The CDR3 covers 17 residues. Germline V CDR1 and CDR2: SGDLS, YYNGEE. Trimming stripped 3 bases from V and 0 bases from J, with 19 bases between. CDR3 sequence: CASSASPGGQASYEQYF. CDR3 bases: TGTGCCAGCAGCGCCTCCCCGGGGGGACAGGCCTCCTACGAGCAGTACTTC.

The rearrangement uses TRBV7-9 and TRBJ1-3; D is ambiguous. V lost 8 bases and J 0 bases, leaving 11 bases between the germline ends. The CDR3 is made up of 14 amino acids. CDR1 is SEHNR and CDR2 is FQNEAQ in the germline V gene (reference sequence). CDR3 bases: TGTGCCAGCGGGTCGGACGGCTCTGGAAACACCATATATTTT. It is translated as CASGSDGSGNTIYF.

CDR3 DNA: TGCAGCGTTGCCCTACTGACAGGGCAGCGAAACATTCAGTACTTC. Its translation is CSVALLTGQRNIQYF. J is TRBJ2-4 and V is TRBV29-1, with 7 bases fitting TRBD1. Germline V gene lookup returns CDR1 SQVTM and CDR2 ANQGSEA. The CDR3 runs 15 residues. Losses at the gene ends were 4 bases for V and 6 bases for J; bases not matched to a gene: 12.

The chain recombines TRBV5-1 with TRBJ1-4; possible D gene TRBD1, 5 bases. CDR1 and CDR2 from the germline V gene are SGHRS and YFSETQ. V gave up 4 bases and J gave up 2 bases, with 12 bases separating them. The CDR3 loop spans 15 amino acids. CDR3 coding DNA: TGCGCCAGCAGCAACGACAGATTGACTAATGAAAAACTGTTTTTT. Its translation is CASSNDRLTNEKLFF.

This clonotype was detected only a few times. The J gene is TRBJ1-2, the V gene TRBV7-9; the D gene is possibly TRBD1 (5 bases). This CDR3 has 11 amino acids. Trimming shortened V by 2 bases and J by 12 bases, and 10 bases separated the two germline ends. Germline V gene data show CDR1 as SEHNR and CDR2 as FQNEAQ (reference sequence). The CDR3: CASSLTSGNTF. The CDR3 DNA reads as TGTGCCAGCAGCTTAACCTCAGGGAACACCTTC.

V gene TRBV15 combines with J gene TRBJ2-7; D call uncertain. V dropped 5 bases and J dropped 2 bases, with 16 bases sitting between them. CDR3 length equals 15 residues. Germline CDR1 reads LNHNV; CDR2 reads YYDKDF (reference sequence). The CDR3 here is CATSAKRSVTYEQYF. The CDR3 nucleotides read TGTGCCACCAGCGCGAAAAGATCGGTTACCTACGAGCAGTACTTC.

The gene calls are TRBV6-2 or TRBV6-3 and TRBJ1-5; D is unresolved. This CDR3 region has 14 residues. Trimming stripped 7 bases from V and 7 bases from J, with 17 bases between. Germline lookup yields CDR1 MNHEY and CDR2 SVGEGT. The CDR3 DNA sequence: TGTGCCAGCACCTTAGATGAGTTGGGGCAGCCCCAGCATTTT. This gives the protein CASTLDELGQPQHF.

This chain links TRBV27 with TRBJ2-5; D might be TRBD2 (5 bases). The CDR3 is made up of 15 amino acids. V was trimmed by 1 base and J by 2 bases, leaving 11 bases between them. Germline CDR1 MNHEY, CDR2 SMNVEV (reference sequence). This CDR3 is CASSLFAGPQETQYF. The CDR3 DNA follows: TGTGCCAGCAGTTTATTTGCGGGCCCACAAGAGACCCAGTACTTC.

The V and J genes are TRBV9 and TRBJ2-1; no reliable D call. Looked up from germline, CDR1 is SGDLS and CDR2 is YYNGEE. This CDR3 contains 15 residues. Trimming took off 4 bases at V and 4 bases at J, with 15 bases between the two ends. As DNA, the CDR3 is TGTGCCAGCAGCCTCCAACCAGCGCAATACAATGAGCAGTTCTTC. This codes for CASSLQPAQYNEQFF. Looking up the rest from reference TRBV9 and TRBJ2-1 gives the full variable domain: DSGVTQTPKHLITATGQRVTLRCSPRSGDLSVYWYQQSLDQGLQFLIQYYNGEERAKGNILERFSAQQFPDLHSELNLSSLELGDSALYFCASSLQPAQYNEQFFGPGTRLTVL.